The 20 T cell receptor beta chains below were found in one sample sequenced in a study of blood T cell repertoires in COVID-19. The table came from immunoSEQ multiplex PCR; TCRdb's copy has only in-frame clones and leaves some out. The sample has roughly 150,000 clones, 83% seen once. Sequenced sample: peripheral blood. The receptors derive from a woman in her 70s who had recovered from COVID-19.

V and J are TRBV3-1 (or the pseudogene TRBV3-2) and TRBJ2-3; TRBD2 aligns across 12 bases. V lost 4 bases to trimming and J lost 0 bases; unmatched junction nucleotides: 5. The CDR3 loop spans 17 amino acids. Germline CDR1 reads LGHDT; CDR2 reads YNNKEL (reference sequence). The CDR3 spells CASSPRTSGISTDTQYF. The CDR3 DNA follows: TGTGCCAGCAGCCCCCGGACTAGCGGGATTAGCACAGATACGCAGTATTTT.

The rearrangement uses TRBV5-7 and TRBJ1-5; 8 positions match TRBD1. TRBV5-7 is identified as an open reading frame with a role that is uncertain. After removal of 1 base from V and 6 bases from J, the junction contained 18 bases not matched to a gene. This CDR3 contains 19 residues. The chain's CDR3 is CASSLSPCSRGTGFQPQHF. DNA for the CDR3: TGTGCCAGCAGCTTGTCCCCATGCTCCCGGGGGACAGGCTTTCAGCCCCAGCATTTT.

This clone is a singleton in its sample. CDR3 protein: CASSPQAGRTDTQYF. The CDR3 region has the DNA TGTGCCAGCAGCCCACAGGCAGGCCGCACAGATACGCAGTATTTT. The chain joins TRBV5-4 to TRBJ2-3, with D tentatively TRBD1 (5 bases). Trimming removed 4 bases from V and 1 base from J, with 13 bases in between. The CDR3 spans 15 residues. CDR1 is SGHNT and CDR2 is YYREEE in the germline V gene (reference sequence).

The genes are TRBV6-4 and TRBJ2-3, with 8 bases fitting TRBD1. The CDR3 has 13 amino acids. Trimming at V came to 6 bases and at J to 8 bases, leaving 7 bases not matched to a gene. The V gene's germline CDR1 is MRHNA and CDR2 SNTAGT. CDR3 region: CASSPRGRGTQYF. The CDR3 nucleotides read TGTGCCAGCAGCCCCAGGGGGCGGGGTACGCAGTATTTT.

This chain's CDR3 is CATSQREGPLYEQYF. In DNA form, the CDR3 reads TGTGCCACCTCACAGCGGGAGGGCCCCCTTTACGAGCAGTACTTC. V is TRBV27 and J is TRBJ2-7; 10 bases line up with TRBD2. The length of the CDR3 is 15 residues. With V trimmed by 10 bases and J by 4 bases, 13 bases remained unmatched. CDR1 is MNHEY, CDR2 SMNVEV, per germline (reference sequence).

The genes are TRBV6-5 and TRBJ1-5; TRBD1 aligns across 7 bases. Germline V gives CDR1 MNHEY, CDR2 SVGAGI. The CDR3 consists of 15 residues. Trimming cost V 6 bases and J 1 base; bases outside gene matches: 6. The CDR3 spells CASRPGTASNQPQHF. CDR3 DNA: TGTGCCAGCAGGCCCGGGACAGCCAGCAATCAGCCCCAGCATTTT.

About this clone: One junction end disagrees with the germline gene, perhaps due to a read error. V usage is TRBV5-1 and J usage is TRBJ1-3, with D maybe TRBD1 (6 bases). The CDR3 has 14 residues. Germline CDR1 is SGHRS and CDR2 is YFSETQ. CDR3 DNA sequence: TGCGCCAGCAGGTTGGACAGTGCTGGAAGCACCATATATTTT. This encodes CASRLDSAGSTIYF.

The V gene is TRBV7-9, the J gene TRBJ2-3; D is perhaps TRBD1 (6 bases). CDR3 length equals 14 residues. Trimming shortened V by 6 bases and J by 4 bases, and 14 bases separated the two germline ends. The germline V gene encodes CDR1 SEHNR and CDR2 FQNEAQ (reference sequence). CDR3 protein: CASRVTGRADTQYF. The CDR3 DNA reads as TGTGCCAGCAGGGTGACAGGCCGAGCAGATACGCAGTATTTT.

This chain joins TRBV30 and TRBJ2-2; 7 positions agree with TRBD2. This CDR3 is built from 14 residues. CDR1 is GTSNPN, CDR2 SVGIG, per germline (reference sequence). V shed 3 bases and J 7 bases; nucleotides not matched to a gene: 8. CDR3 protein: CAWRGGSGVGELFF. CDR3 DNA sequence: TGTGCCTGGAGGGGCGGGAGTGGGGTCGGGGAGCTGTTTTTT.

The chain combines TRBV6-5 with TRBJ1-1; D not resolved. The germline gives CDR1 MNHEY, CDR2 SVGAGI. The CDR3 consists of 14 residues. The V gene lost 6 bases and the J gene lost 8 bases, with 19 bases spanning the gap. CDR3 DNA: TGTGCCAGCAGCGGCATGGGAGGGCAGTCGGAAGCTTTCTTT. Translating gives CASSGMGGQSEAFF.

V gene TRBV27 combines with J gene TRBJ2-7; TRBD2 matches 12 bases. The CDR3 has 16 amino acids. Trimming took 6 bases from V and 0 from J; bases not matched to a gene: 6. Germline-derived CDR1 and CDR2 are MNHEY and SMNVEV (reference sequence). The CDR3 here is CASSILLAGGSYEQYF. The DNA for the CDR3 is TGTGCCAGCAGCATCTTACTAGCGGGGGGCTCCTACGAGCAGTACTTC.

The V call is TRBV10-2, the J call TRBJ2-1; TRBD2 agrees at 9 bases. CDR3 length: 12 residues. Trimming at V came to 6 bases and at J to 7 bases, leaving 1 base not matched to a gene. Germline-derived CDR1 and CDR2 are WSHSY and SAAADI. CDR3 loop: CASRRGGNEQFF. The CDR3 DNA sequence: TGCGCCAGCAGGCGGGGGGGGAATGAGCAGTTCTTC.

The gene calls are TRBV28 and TRBJ2-2; TRBD1 is a possible D gene (5 bases). The CDR3 loop spans 12 amino acids. V lost 3 bases to trimming and J lost 9 bases, with 8 bases between them. The germline gives CDR1 MDHEN, CDR2 SYDVKM. As DNA, the CDR3 is TGTGCCAGCAGTTTTGGACATCGGGAGCTGTTTTTT. Translated: CASSFGHRELFF.

V usage is TRBV5-6 and J usage is TRBJ1-5; the D gene is possibly TRBD1 (6 bases). V lost 4 bases to trimming and J lost 7 bases, with 18 bases between them. CDR1 is SGHDT, CDR2 YYEEEE, per germline. The CDR3 consists of 15 residues. Here the CDR3 DNA reads TGTGCCAGCAGCCCTTGGGGAGGGGGTGGGCAGCCCCAGCATTTT. This translates into CASSPWGGGGQPQHF.

The CDR3 sequence: CASSLAGGTDEQFF. The CDR3 nucleotides read TGTGCCAGCAGCTTGGCCGGGGGGACCGATGAGCAGTTCTTC. This chain uses TRBV5-4 with TRBJ2-1; 7 bases line up with TRBD2. The CDR3 loop spans 14 amino acids. Trimming took 0 bases from V and 8 from J; bases not matched to a gene: 5. Germline CDR1 SGHNT, CDR2 YYREEE (reference sequence).

The chain has TRBV7-2 and TRBJ2-3; 8 bases match TRBD1. Germline lookup yields CDR1 SGHTA and CDR2 FQGNSA. The CDR3 is 14 amino acids. After removal of 4 bases from V and 5 bases from J, the junction contained 5 bases not matched to a gene. CDR3 DNA sequence: TGTGCCAGCAGCTACACAGGGGGTCGAGATACGCAGTATTTT. It codes for CASSYTGGRDTQYF.

The rearrangement uses TRBV10-3 and TRBJ2-7; 13 bases map to TRBD2. V lost 10 bases and J lost 4; bases outside the gene matches: 4. This CDR3 is built from 13 residues. CDR1 and CDR2 from the germline V gene are ENHRY and SYGVKD. DNA of the CDR3: TGTGCCACCGGACTAGCGGGAGCGTACGAGCAGTACTTC. As protein: CATGLAGAYEQYF.

The J gene is TRBJ2-1, the V gene TRBV20-1; tentatively, D is TRBD2 (5 bases). CDR1 and CDR2 from the germline V gene are DFQATT and SNEGSKA (reference sequence). V lost 3 bases and J lost 5, with 11 bases in between. CDR3 length: 13 amino acids. The CDR3 is CSASRIGDNEQFF. The CDR3, as DNA: TGCAGTGCTAGTAGGATCGGGGACAATGAGCAGTTCTTC.

The chain links TRBV14 to TRBJ1-1, with D perhaps matching TRBD1 (6 bases). Germline V gene lookup returns CDR1 SGHDN and CDR2 FVKESK. The V end was cut by 4 bases, the J end by 1 base, with 10 bases between. The CDR3 consists of 14 residues. The CDR3 DNA sequence: TGTGCCAGCAGCCGCGGACAGCAGAACACTGAAGCTTTCTTT. This encodes CASSRGQQNTEAFF.

The chain carries TRBV19 and TRBJ2-7; TRBD2 aligns across 12 bases. CDR3 length: 18 amino acids. Germline lookup yields CDR1 LNHDA and CDR2 SQIVND (reference sequence). V was clipped by 3 bases and J by 0 bases; unmatched bases: 9. CDR3 DNA sequence: TGTGCCAGTAGTATCGGGCTAGCGGGAGGGCCCGGCTCCTACGAGCAGTACTTC. It yields the protein CASSIGLAGGPGSYEQYF.